These 9 T cell receptor beta chains were sequenced from one sample in a study of CD8 T cells in Susac syndrome. RNA in amounts of about 0.5 to 1 ug was reverse transcribed with random hexamers. TCRdb called the immunoSEQ multiplex PCR reads again in MiXCR, with one record for every CDR3 protein. The table has approximately 190,000 distinct CDR3 sequences, around 95% seen once. Sequencing was done on a sample of CD4+ T cells from PBMCs. These receptors were obtained from a human donor with Susac syndrome.

Remarks on this clonotype: Mismatch with germline at one junction end may stem from a read error. V is TRBV3-1 and J is TRBJ1-1; 7 bases line up with TRBD1. CDR1 LGHDT and CDR2 YNNKEL come from the germline V gene (reference sequence). This CDR3 has 14 residues. The CDR3 bases are TGTGCCAGCAGCCCTAAGTCGACAGGGAATGAAGTTTTCTTT. This codes for CASSPKSTGNEVFF.

This chain connects TRBV30 to TRBJ2-7; D may be TRBD1 or TRBD2 (5 bases each). This CDR3 has 12 residues. V lost 3 bases and J lost 6, with 12 bases in between. Germline V CDR1 and CDR2: GTSNPN, SVGIG (reference sequence). Written as DNA, the CDR3 is TGTGCCTGGAGGGTCAGAGGGGTCGAGCAGTACTTC. It specifies CAWRVRGVEQYF. Combining the CDR3 with reference TRBV30 and TRBJ2-7 gives the whole variable domain SQTIHQWPATLVQPVGSPLSLECTVEGTSNPNLYWYRQAAGRGLQLLFYSVGIGQISSEVPQNLSASRPQDRQFILSSKKLLLSDSGFYLCAWRVRGVEQYFGPGTRLTVT.

V is TRBV3-1 and J is TRBJ1-5; D is perhaps TRBD1 (5 bases). The CDR3 is 14 residues long. V lost 2 bases to trimming and J lost 7 bases, with 12 bases between them. Per the germline V gene, CDR1 is LGHDT and CDR2 is YNNKEL (reference sequence). For the CDR3, the DNA is TGTGCCAGCAGCCAAACCCGGGGGGGACAGCCCCAGCATTTT. Its protein is CASSQTRGGQPQHF. Filled out from reference TRBV3-1 and TRBJ1-5, the complete variable domain reads DTAVSQTPKYLVTQMGNDKSIKCEQNLGHDTMYWYKQDSKKFLKIMFSYNNKELIINETVPNRFSPKSPDKAHLNLHINSLELGDSAVYFCASSQTRGGQPQHFGDGTRLSIL.

J is TRBJ2-1 and V is TRBV6-5; D may match TRBD1 or TRBD2 (5 bases each). Germline V CDR1 and CDR2: MNHEY, SVGAGI. V lost 2 bases and J 2 bases, leaving 16 bases between the germline ends. This CDR3 contains 17 residues. The CDR3 sequence is CASSYPPGQRPYNEQFF. The DNA of the CDR3 is TGTGCCAGCAGTTACCCCCCGGGGCAGCGACCCTACAATGAGCAGTTCTTC.

This clonotype was seen only once. The chain uses TRBV30 and TRBJ1-4; D is undetermined. V was cut by 1 base and J by 8 bases, with 8 bases left in between. Germline V gene lookup returns CDR1 GTSNPN and CDR2 SVGIG (reference sequence). The CDR3 totals 12 residues. This chain's CDR3 is CAWSGESEKLFF. CDR3 sequence (DNA): TGTGCCTGGAGTGGAGAGAGCGAAAAACTGTTTTTT.

The chain recombines TRBV9 with TRBJ2-1, with 10 bases fitting TRBD2. Unmatched junction bases numbered 4, after V lost 0 bases and J lost 4 bases. The CDR3 runs to 16 residues. Per germline, CDR1 SGDLS and CDR2 YYNGEE. In nucleotides, the CDR3 is TGTGCCAGCAGCGTAGTGGCTAGCGGGGGATACAATGAGCAGTTCTTC. It codes for CASSVVASGGYNEQFF.

The V call is TRBV29-1, the J call TRBJ1-2, with D hard to call. Germline-derived CDR1 and CDR2 are SQVTM and ANQGSEA. The CDR3 extends over 13 amino acids. V lost 2 bases, J lost 2 bases, and 9 bases lay in between. The CDR3 DNA reads as TGCAGCGTTGAAATCGCACAGAACTATGGCTACACCTTC. Its protein is CSVEIAQNYGYTF.

This chain joins TRBV23-1 and TRBJ1-2, with a possible D match to TRBD1 (5 bases). Being an ORF, TRBV23-1 has a function that is uncertain. The V gene lost 4 bases and the J gene lost 4 bases, with 13 bases spanning the gap. This CDR3 comprises 14 residues. DNA of the CDR3: TGCGCCAGCAGTCCTCCGACAGCCCCCTATGGCTACACCTTC. It codes for CASSPPTAPYGYTF.

The rearrangement joins TRBV30 to TRBJ1-5; no reliable D call. Germline CDR1 and CDR2: GTSNPN and SVGIG (reference sequence). V lost 5 bases and J lost 7, with 15 bases in between. The CDR3 extends over 13 amino acids. The CDR3 region is CAWVRKGEQPQHF. The DNA for the CDR3 is TGTGCCTGGGTTCGCAAGGGCGAACAGCCCCAGCATTTT.